The TCR beta chain under discussion was sequenced for a study of cytomegalovirus exposure and HLA in healthy donors. Study-level information: A prior analysis found more than 90 million unique TCR beta sequences from around 180 million T cells.

J was trimmed by 6 bases and V by 8 bases; bases with no gene match: 11. Looked up from germline, CDR1 is LGHNA and CDR2 is YNFKEQ. The CDR3 extends over 15 amino acids. Primers included in the PCR were 60 Vbeta and 13 Jbeta primers. In the study's own analysis: A follow-up analysis tallied 73 million or so unique TCR beta chains, some 9.9 million shared. Assay: immunoSEQ multiplex PCR; the TCRdb copy retains only in-frame clones and omits some. D and trimming come from the DNA, and the V and J calls and clone size come from that table. Of 180,000 or so clones in the sample, over 65% were seen once. The TCR comes from a female donor in good health and CMV-seronegative. Input material: PBMCs. The chain links TRBV4-2 to TRBJ2-3, with 10 bases identical to TRBD2. The CDR3 loop reads CASRPERGGQDTQYF. The DNA for the CDR3 is TGTGCCAGCCGTCCTGAGCGGGGGGGCCAGGATACGCAGTATTTT.